These 16 T cell receptor beta chains originate from one sample sequenced in a study of blood T cell repertoires in COVID-19. The protocol was immunoSEQ multiplex PCR, while the TCRdb copy is restricted to in-frame clones and leaves out a portion. The table has roughly 260,000 clones, 75% to 90% seen once; the top ten hold roughly 3.6%. Sequences were obtained from peripheral blood. Every receptor here comes from a woman aged 40 to 50 with acute or convalescent COVID-19.

This chain connects TRBV19 to TRBJ1-4; TRBD1 matches 7 bases. The CDR3 covers 13 residues. Per the germline V gene, CDR1 is LNHDA and CDR2 is SQIVND (reference sequence). J gave up 10 bases and V 10 bases, and 12 bases lay outside the gene matches. CDR3 in DNA: TGTGCCACATCACAGGGAAGACAGGGAAAACTGTTTTTT. It codes for CATSQGRQGKLFF.

The chain joins TRBV5-1 to TRBJ1-2, with 7 bases aligning to TRBD1. There are 16 residues in the CDR3. Germline V lookup: CDR1 SGHRS, CDR2 YFSETQ. J lost 2 bases, V lost 0 bases, and 7 bases had no gene match. The CDR3, as DNA: TGCGCCAGCAGCTTGGGATTAGGGGGCGCGAACTATGGCTACACCTTC. As protein: CASSLGLGGANYGYTF.

The rearrangement uses TRBV4-1 and TRBJ1-6; possible D gene TRBD1, 5 bases. Germline V lookup: CDR1 MGHRA, CDR2 YSYEKL. The CDR3 is 16 residues long. Trimming pared 1 base from V and 7 bases from J, leaving 14 bases between. Written as DNA, the CDR3 is TGCGCCAGCAGCCAAGGGGTCTTAGGGGTAAATTCACCCCTCCACTTT. Protein sequence: CASSQGVLGVNSPLHF.

This sequence joins TRBV13 and TRBJ1-2; 10 bases are a match to TRBD1. The CDR3 loop spans 15 amino acids. Trimming took 0 bases from V and 8 from J; bases not matched to a gene: 6. From germline, CDR1 is PRHDT and CDR2 FYEKMQ (reference sequence). The CDR3 coding sequence is TGTGCCAGCAGCTTAGGGGGACAGGGGTTGGAGGGCTACACCTTC. Protein product: CASSLGGQGLEGYTF.

V gene TRBV2 combines with J gene TRBJ1-3; no firm D call. Trimming took off 0 bases at V and 0 bases at J, with 9 bases between the two ends. Per germline, CDR1 SNHLY and CDR2 FYNNEI. The CDR3 is 16 residues long. The CDR3 coding sequence is TGTGCCAGCAGTGAAGCGCTCCGGGACTCTGGAAACACCATATATTTT. Its protein product is CASSEALRDSGNTIYF.

In its sample, this clone was seen once. V gene TRBV2 combines with J gene TRBJ2-5; maybe TRBD2 (6 bases). The CDR3 length is 13 residues. The ends were cut back, 8 bases at V and 4 bases at J, with 14 bases in the middle. Germline V lookup: CDR1 SNHLY, CDR2 FYNNEI. The CDR3 loop is CASWRGNRETQYF. The CDR3 coding sequence is TGTGCCAGCTGGCGGGGAAATCGAGAGACCCAGTACTTC.

This clone appeared once. CDR3 sequence: CAVGGDQSSYNSPLHF. DNA for the CDR3: TGTGCTGTCGGAGGCGATCAGAGCTCCTATAATTCACCCCTCCACTTT. The chain carries TRBV19 and TRBJ1-6; D ambiguous. CDR3 size: 16 residues. Germline V lookup: CDR1 LNHDA, CDR2 SQIVND (reference sequence).

This chain links TRBV7-6 with TRBJ1-2; 10 bases match TRBD1. After removal of 0 bases from V and 2 bases from J, the junction contained 3 bases not matched to a gene. The germline CDR1 and CDR2 sequences are SGHVS and FNYEAQ. The CDR3 runs 16 residues. The CDR3, as DNA: TGTGCCAGCAGCTTAGCGGGACAGGGGCCGAACTATGGCTACACCTTC. The encoded protein is CASSLAGQGPNYGYTF.

V gene TRBV6-5 combines with J gene TRBJ1-1, with 8 bases fitting TRBD1. The V gene's germline CDR1 is MNHEY and CDR2 SVGAGI. The CDR3 is 12 residues long. Losses at the gene ends were 9 bases for V and 7 bases for J; bases not matched to a gene: 7. CDR3 DNA: TGTGCCAGTTGGGCTGGACAGGGTGAAGCTTTCTTT. Amino acid sequence: CASWAGQGEAFF.

This clone was observed once. V and J are TRBV4-1 and TRBJ2-5, with TRBD1 matching 9 bases. The CDR3 length is 15 residues. The J segment lost 0 bases and the V segment lost 4 bases, leaving 3 bases of the junction unmatched. Germline V gene data show CDR1 as MGHRA and CDR2 as YSYEKL. As DNA, the CDR3 is TGCGCCAGCAGCCGGACAGGGGCCCACCAAGAGACCCAGTACTTC. Its translation: CASSRTGAHQETQYF.

The chain recombines TRBV19 with TRBJ1-6; TRBD1 aligns across 8 bases. The trim removed 5 bases at V and 7 bases at J, leaving 7 bases unmatched. CDR3 length equals 15 residues. Germline V lookup: CDR1 LNHDA, CDR2 SQIVND (reference sequence). CDR3 amino acids: CASSVDRVKNSPLHF. The CDR3 bases are TGTGCCAGTAGTGTGGACAGGGTTAAGAATTCACCCCTCCACTTT. The variable domain in full, with the rest retrieved from reference TRBV19 and TRBJ1-6, is DGGITQSPKYLFRKEGQNVTLSCEQNLNHDAMYWYRQDPGQGLRLIYYSQIVNDFQKGDIAEGYSVSREKKESFPLTVTSAQKNPTAFYLCASSVDRVKNSPLHFGNGTRLTVT.

In its sample, this clone was seen a few times. This chain joins TRBV18 and TRBJ1-1, with TRBD1 matching 9 bases. Germline V CDR1 and CDR2: KGHSH, LQKENI. CDR3 length equals 16 residues. J gave up 5 bases and V 6 bases, and 13 bases lay outside the gene matches. The DNA of the CDR3 is TGTGCCAGCTCGCACCGCTCGGGACAGGGAGGAACTGAAGCTTTCTTT. Encoded protein: CASSHRSGQGGTEAFF.

This chain joins TRBV9 and TRBJ1-5; TRBD1 aligns across 9 bases. CDR1 is SGDLS and CDR2 is YYNGEE in the germline V gene. Trimming took 2 bases from V and 5 from J; bases not matched to a gene: 5. CDR3 length equals 15 residues. The CDR3 protein is CASSVGQGSDQPQHF. The CDR3 coding sequence is TGTGCCAGCAGCGTGGGACAGGGAAGTGATCAGCCCCAGCATTTT.

This sequence joins TRBV24-1 and TRBJ2-2, with TRBD2 matching over 8 bases. The CDR3 sequence is 17 residues long. With 3 bases clipped from V and 0 bases from J, the junction kept 5 bases outside the gene matches. The V gene's germline CDR1 is KGHDR and CDR2 SFDVKD. CDR3 nucleotide sequence: TGTGCCACCAGTGATCCCGGGAGGGGCCCGAACACCGGGGAGCTGTTTTTT. Its translation: CATSDPGRGPNTGELFF.

The chain joins TRBV11-2 to TRBJ1-2; 8 bases are a match to TRBD1. The germline gives CDR1 SGHAT, CDR2 FQNNGV. V was clipped by 4 bases and J by 4 bases; unmatched bases: 2. The CDR3 extends over 13 amino acids. As DNA, the CDR3 is TGTGCCAGCAGCTCGGACAGGGCCTATGGCTACACCTTC. It translates to CASSSDRAYGYTF.

This clone came up many times. V usage is TRBV4-1 and J usage is TRBJ2-2; unclear D gene. V was shortened by 3 bases and J by 4 bases, with 9 bases between the two germline ends. Germline V gene data show CDR1 as MGHRA and CDR2 as YSYEKL. The CDR3 runs 14 residues. CDR3 DNA: TGCGCCAGCAGCCATTTAACTGGCACCGGGGAGCTGTTTTTT. It yields the protein CASSHLTGTGELFF.